This TCR beta chain is drawn from a study of T cell clones after liver transplantation. Whole-study context: Post-transplant blood was tracked for graft-donor-reactive T cell clones identified in a pre-transplant mixed lymphocyte reaction. As an antigen-independent comparator, third-party-reactive TCRbeta sequences came from pre-transplant mixed lymphocyte reactions.

Study results and limitations: Graft donor-reactive T cells may have migrated into the graft rather than being deleted. A significant post-transplant drop in circulating graft-donor-reactive CD4 TCRbeta sequences occurred in most of the 8 subjects.

This clone was counted a single time. No antigen is known for it. Method: immunoSEQ multiplex PCR; TCRdb's copy keeps in-frame clones and lacks some. The table has 7,000 or so clones, 70% seen once. V was clipped by 7 bases and J by 7 bases; unmatched bases: 9. The length of the CDR3 is 14 residues. The genes are TRBV23-1 and TRBJ2-1; 8 bases are a match to TRBD2. TRBV23-1 has ORF status, its function being uncertain. The sequence derives from a human donor who received a liver transplant. The specimen was CD8+ T cells from blood, collected before liver transplant. In DNA form, the CDR3 reads TGCGCCAGCAAAGGAGCGGGAGTATCAAATGAGCAGTTCTTC. Protein: CASKGAGVSNEQFF.